This record covers a single TCR beta chain. Its specificity is unknown. J lost 5 bases, V lost 5 bases, and 9 bases had no gene match. Per germline, CDR1 DFQATT and CDR2 SNEGSKA (reference sequence). CDR3 length: 14 residues. The data were obtained in a study of identical twins. Study-level findings and limits: Cross-sectional statistical analysis, not tracking of the same donors, underpinned the conclusions. While abundant cord blood beta clonotypes carried fewer insertions, memory repertoires showed no such pattern.

Unique molecular identifiers were present on the cDNA, which also gained a universal primer site by template switching. TCRdb re-derived calls from the 5' RACE reads in MiXCR, one entry per CDR3 protein. The sample has roughly 1.6 million distinct CDR3 sequences; around 33% are singletons. The chain couples TRBV20-1 to TRBJ2-5, with 9 bases matching TRBD2. The TCR originated in a newborn girl in good health. Sequencing was carried out using cord blood. The DNA of the CDR3 is TGCAGTGCTCTCCTAGCGGGATGGTCGGAGACCCAGTACTTC. Translated: CSALLAGWSETQYF.